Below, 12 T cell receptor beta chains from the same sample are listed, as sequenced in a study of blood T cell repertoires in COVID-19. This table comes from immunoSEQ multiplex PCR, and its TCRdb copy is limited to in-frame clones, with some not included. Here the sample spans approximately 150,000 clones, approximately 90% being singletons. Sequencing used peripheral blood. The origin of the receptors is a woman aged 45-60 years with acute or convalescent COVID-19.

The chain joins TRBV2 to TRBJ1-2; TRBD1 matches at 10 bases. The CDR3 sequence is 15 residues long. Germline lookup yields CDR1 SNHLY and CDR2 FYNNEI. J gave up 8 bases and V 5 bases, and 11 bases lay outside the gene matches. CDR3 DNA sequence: TGTGCCAGCAGTTCCCCGGGACAGGGGATGCGGGGCTACACCTTC. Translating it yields CASSSPGQGMRGYTF.

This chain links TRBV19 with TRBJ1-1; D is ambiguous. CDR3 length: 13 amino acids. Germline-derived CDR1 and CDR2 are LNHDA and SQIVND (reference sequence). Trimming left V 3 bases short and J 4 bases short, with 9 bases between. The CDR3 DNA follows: TGTGCCAGTAGTATGGTAGGAGGCACTGAAGCTTTCTTT. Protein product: CASSMVGGTEAFF.

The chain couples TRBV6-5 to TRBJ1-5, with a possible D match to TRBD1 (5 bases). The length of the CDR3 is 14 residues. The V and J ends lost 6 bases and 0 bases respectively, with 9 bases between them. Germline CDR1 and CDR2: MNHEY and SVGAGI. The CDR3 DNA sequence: TGTGCCAGCAGGGGGCTCTATAGCAATCAGCCCCAGCATTTT. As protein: CASRGLYSNQPQHF.

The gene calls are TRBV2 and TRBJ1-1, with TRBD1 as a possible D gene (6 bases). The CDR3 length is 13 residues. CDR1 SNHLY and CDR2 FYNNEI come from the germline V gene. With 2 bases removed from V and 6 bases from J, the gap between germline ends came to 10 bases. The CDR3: CASSEMTGSEAFF. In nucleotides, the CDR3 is TGTGCCAGCAGTGAAATGACAGGTTCTGAAGCTTTCTTT.

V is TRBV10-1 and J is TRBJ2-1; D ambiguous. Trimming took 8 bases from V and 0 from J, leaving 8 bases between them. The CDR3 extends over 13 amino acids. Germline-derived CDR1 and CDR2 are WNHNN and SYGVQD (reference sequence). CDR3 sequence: CASARSSYNEQFF. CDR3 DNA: TGCGCCAGCGCCCGGAGCTCCTACAATGAGCAGTTCTTC.

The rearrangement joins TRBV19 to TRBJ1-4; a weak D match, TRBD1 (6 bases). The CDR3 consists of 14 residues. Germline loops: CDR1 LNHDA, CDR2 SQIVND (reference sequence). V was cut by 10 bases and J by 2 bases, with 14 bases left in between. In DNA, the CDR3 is TGTGCCACTATAGGGGGGGCGACTAATGAAAAACTGTTTTTT. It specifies CATIGGATNEKLFF.

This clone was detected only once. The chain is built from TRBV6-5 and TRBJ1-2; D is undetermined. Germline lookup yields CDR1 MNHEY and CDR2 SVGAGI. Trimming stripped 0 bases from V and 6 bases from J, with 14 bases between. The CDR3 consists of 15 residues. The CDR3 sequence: CASSYSDTRFDGYTF. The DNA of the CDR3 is TGTGCCAGCAGTTACTCCGACACCAGATTCGATGGCTACACCTTC.

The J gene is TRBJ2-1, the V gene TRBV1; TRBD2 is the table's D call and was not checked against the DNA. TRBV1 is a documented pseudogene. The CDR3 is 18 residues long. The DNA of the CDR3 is TGCACCAGCAGCCAAGAGGGGGGTGGATCCGGAACCTACAATGAGCAGTTCTTC. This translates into CTSSQEGGGSGTYNEQFF.

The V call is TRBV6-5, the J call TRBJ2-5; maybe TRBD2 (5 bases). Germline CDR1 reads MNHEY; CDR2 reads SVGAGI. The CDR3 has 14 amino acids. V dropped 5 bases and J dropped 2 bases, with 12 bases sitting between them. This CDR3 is CASSPRLPQETQYF. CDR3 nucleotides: TGTGCCAGCAGTCCGCGACTACCACAAGAGACCCAGTACTTC.

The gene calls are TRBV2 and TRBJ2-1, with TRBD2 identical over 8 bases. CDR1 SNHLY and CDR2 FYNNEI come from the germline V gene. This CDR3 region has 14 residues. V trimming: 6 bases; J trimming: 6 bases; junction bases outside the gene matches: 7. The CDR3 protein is CASSIGLASNEQFF. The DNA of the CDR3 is TGTGCCAGCAGCATAGGACTAGCTTCCAATGAGCAGTTCTTC.

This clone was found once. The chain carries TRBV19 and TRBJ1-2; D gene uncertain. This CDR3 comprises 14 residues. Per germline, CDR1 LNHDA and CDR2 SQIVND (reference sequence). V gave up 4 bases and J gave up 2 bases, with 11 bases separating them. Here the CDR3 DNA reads TGTGCCAGTAGTACCCCAGGTCGGAACTATGGCTACACCTTC. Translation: CASSTPGRNYGYTF.

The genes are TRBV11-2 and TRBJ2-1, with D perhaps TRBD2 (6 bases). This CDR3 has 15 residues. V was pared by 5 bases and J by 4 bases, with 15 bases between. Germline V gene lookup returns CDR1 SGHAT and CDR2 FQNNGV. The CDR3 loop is CASSQDGGRYNEQFF. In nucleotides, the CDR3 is TGTGCCAGCAGCCAGGACGGGGGTCGGTACAATGAGCAGTTCTTC.